This T cell receptor (beta chain) comes out of a study of T-cell memory formation after mild COVID-19. Study-wide results and limits: Researchers found some responding clones in pre-infection memory, a sign that cross-reactive memory joined. The study found contracting CD4+ clones mainly in CM and EM and contracting CD8+ clones in EMRA.

The germline V gene has CDR1 SEHNR and CDR2 FQNEAQ (reference sequence). Trimming took 2 bases from V and 8 from J, leaving 21 bases between them. The CDR3 is 17 amino acids. With regard to this clonotype: Its antigen remains unidentified.

TCRdb re-called the 5' RACE reads with MiXCR, one entry per CDR3 protein. The sample lists roughly 110,000 distinct CDR3 sequences; over 13% were seen once. The sequence came from a man younger than 30 who had mild COVID-19 (a few samples of this study predate the infection). Cell type and time point are not known. The sample consisted of PBMCs or a T cell subset sorted from them (not recorded which). This rearrangement joins TRBV7-9 to TRBJ1-4; possible D gene TRBD1, 5 bases. The CDR3 bases are TGTGCCAGCAGCTTATTCGCTTTTGGAGGGGAGGACGAAAAACTGTTTTTT. It specifies CASSLFAFGGEDEKLFF.